In its sample, the clone carrying this T cell receptor beta chain was seen once. Antigen specificity is unknown. The CDR3 has 15 amino acids. The V gene lost 4 bases and the J gene lost 3 bases, with 16 bases spanning the gap. Germline lookup yields CDR1 SGHDN and CDR2 FVKESK. Generated by immunoSEQ multiplex PCR, the TCRdb table keeps only in-frame clones and is missing some. The sample consists of around 100,000 clones, 90% to 95% of them appearing once. These data come from a study of graft-versus-host responses after intestinal transplantation. At the level of the study: All of the recipients had induction that used anti-thymocyte globulin, then tacrolimus and steroids for roughly three years.

Findings and caveats of the study: GvH clones were identified in recipient marrow, with some first appearing in ileum or blood.

Here the sequenced sample was unstimulated CD8+ T cells sorted from spleen or lymph node cells, taken before intestinal transplant. The source is a human donor who received an intestinal transplant. The chain uses TRBV14 and TRBJ2-7; either TRBD1 or TRBD2 may supply D (5 bases each). CDR3: CASSLGASSDYEQYF. CDR3 sequence (DNA): TGTGCCAGCAGCCTTGGGGCTAGCTCAGACTACGAGCAGTACTTC.